Listed below are T cell receptor beta chains from one sample, sequenced in a study of tumor-infiltrating lymphocytes in primary liver carcinoma. TCRdb reprocessed the multiplex PCR reads via MiXCR and lists one record per CDR3 protein. This table has approximately 80,000 distinct CDR3 sequences, 65% to 75% appearing once. Sequencing was done on a sample of tumor-adjacent normal liver tissue. Source of these receptors: a man in his forties with primary liver carcinoma and hepatitis B virus infection. Both conserved end residues are part of each CDR3. A D gene is named only where the DNA matches it firmly. The listing skips clone size in some rows; elsewhere it reads once, few, many or a size class.

TRBV11-2	TRBJ2-5	-	-	TGTGCCAGTAGCCCCGGATCCGTACAAGAGACCCAGTACTTC	CASSPGSVQETQYF
TRBV6-2/TRBV6-3	TRBJ2-3	-	many	TGTGCCAGCAGTTTCTTAGGGCCGACTAGCACAGATACGCAGTATTTT	CASSFLGPTSTDTQYF
TRBV29-1	TRBJ2-1	TRBD1	-	TGCAGCGTCCTTGGACAGGGGACCTACAATGAGCAGCTCTTC	CSVLGQGTYNEQLF
TRBV2	TRBJ2-7	-	few	TGTGCCAGCAGTGAAGCTGGGTTACCTAACGAGCAGTACTTC	CASSEAGLPNEQYF
TRBV11-2	TRBJ2-5	TRBD2	-	TGTGTCAGCAGCTTAGATCCATGGCCTAGCGGGAGAGGAGAGACCCAGTACTTC	CVSSLDPWPSGRGETQYF
TRBV4-2	TRBJ2-5	-	once	TGTGCCAGCAGCCAAGAGGCCCACGCAGCAGCAGAGATCCAGTACTTC	CASSQEAHAAAEIQYF
TRBV29-1	TRBJ2-4	-	once	TGCAGTGTTGAGGGGCAGGACGTCGGGGGCATTCAGTACTTC	CSVEGQDVGGIQYF
TRBV14	TRBJ2-7	-	-	TGTGCCAGCATCCTGAGCGGACTCTACGAACAGTACTTC	CASILSGLYEQYF
TRBV11-2	TRBJ2-7	TRBD1	-	TGTGTCAGCAACTTAGATCATGGGACAGAGAGCTGCGAGCAGTACTTC	CVSNLDHGTESCEQYF
TRBV6-6	TRBJ1-4	TRBD1	-	TGTGCCAGCAATTACTTGGGACAGGCTAATGAAAAACTGTGTTTT	CASNYLGQANEKLCF
TRBV20-1	TRBJ2-7	-	few	TGCAGTGCTTCCGGCGGGGTAGGCCCCTACGAGCAGTACTTC	CSASGGVGPYEQYF
TRBV10-2	TRBJ2-3	-	-	TGCGCCAGCGACGGCGGTGCTATGCAGTTTTTT	CASDGGAMQFF
TRBV11-1	TRBJ2-1	-	-	TGTGCCAGCAGTTTAGTCTTTGGCGGGAACTCCTACAATGTGCAGTTCTTC	CASSLVFGGNSYNVQFF
TRBV12-3/TRBV12-4	TRBJ2-7	TRBD1	-	TGTGCCAGCAACCCCGGGACAGAAAAACACGAACAGTACTTC	CASNPGTEKHEQYF
TRBV12-3/TRBV12-4	TRBJ1-1	-	-	TGTGCCAGCAGGAGAGAGACGGCCAACGCTGAAGCTTTCTTT	CASRRETANAEAFF
TRBV11-2	TRBJ2-1	-	-	TGTGCCAGTAGCGACTCCCTGGAGTACTACAATGAGCAGTTCTTC	CASSDSLEYYNEQFF
TRBV4-3	TRBJ2-3	-	-	TGCGCCAGCCAAACGACAGAGAATGGTGCAGATACACAGTATTTT	CASQTTENGADTQYF
TRBV11-2	TRBJ2-5	TRBD2	-	TGTGCCAGCAGCTTTTGGCCAGCGGGGCAACAAGAGATACAGCACTTC	CASSFWPAGQQEIQHF
TRBV4-2	TRBJ2-2	TRBD2	-	TGTGCCAGCAGCCAAGAGACAGCGGGGGCGGGCACCGGGGAGTTGTTTTTT	CASSQETAGAGTGELFF
TRBV24-1	TRBJ2-6	TRBD1	many	TGTGCCACCAGTGACGCCGGGACAGGGGGGAAAGTCCTGACTTTC	CATSDAGTGGKVLTF
TRBV11-2	TRBJ2-7	-	-	TGTGCCAGCAACTTAGATCGCAGACACGGGGCCTACAAGCAGTACTTC	CASNLDRRHGAYKQYF
TRBV6-5	TRBJ2-3	TRBD2	-	TGTACCAGTAACCCAGGACTAGCGGGAACAGATACGCAGTATTTT	CTSNPGLAGTDTQYF
TRBV5-6	TRBJ2-7	TRBD2	-	TGTGTCAGCAGCTCAACCGGGACTAGCGGAATAAGGAACTCCTACGAGCAGTACTTC	CVSSSTGTSGIRNSYEQYF
TRBV6-2/TRBV6-3	TRBJ1-2	TRBD1	-	TGTGCCAGCAGGTACATGGACAGGGTTGATGGCTACACCTTC	CASRYMDRVDGYTF
TRBV11-2	TRBJ2-1	-	-	TGTGTCAGCAGCTTAAACCGGCTAGCTAGTGTGCAGTTCTTC	CVSSLNRLASVQFF
TRBV6-6	TRBJ2-4	TRBD2	-	TGTGTCAGCAGATACTCGTCTAGCGGGAGCGGCATTCAGTACTTC	CVSRYSSSGSGIQYF
TRBV6-2/TRBV6-3	TRBJ2-5	-	-	TGTGTCAGTAGCCCAGGACAAGCCCTAAAAGAGACCCAGTACTTC	CVSSPGQALKETQYF
TRBV5-1	TRBJ2-5	TRBD2	few	TGCGCCAGCAGGGAGGAACGGACTAGCGGGAGAGGGGAGACCCAGTACTTC	CASREERTSGRGETQYF
TRBV5-4	TRBJ2-7	-	-	TGTGCCAGCAGTCTCTCCGGGATTAGCCTTGATGAGCAGTACTTC	CASSLSGISLDEQYF
TRBV4-3	TRBJ2-7	TRBD1	-	TGCGCCCGCAGCCAAGGGGCAGGGACAGGGGGCTACGAGCAGTACTTC	CARSQGAGTGGYEQYF
TRBV28	TRBJ2-3	TRBD2	-	TGTGCCTGCAGGCCTACCGGGACTAGCAGGAACTCCAACGCTTTATTTCAGTATTTT	CACRPTGTSRNSNALFQYF
TRBV6-1	TRBJ2-7	-	-	TGTGTCAGCAGTGAGAACAGGCGGTACGAGCAGTATTTC	CVSSENRRYEQYF
TRBV11-2	TRBJ2-1	TRBD2	-	TGTGCCAACAGCTTAGATGGGCGATTCAGCGGGACCCTTGACAATGAGCAGTCCTTC	CANSLDGRFSGTLDNEQSF
TRBV7-9	TRBJ2-1	TRBD1	-	TGTGCAAGCAGCACAGTCGTGCCGGGACAGGGGGCTCAGGATGAGCAGTCCTTC	CASSTVVPGQGAQDEQSF
TRBV6-1	TRBJ2-5	TRBD2	-	TGTGCCAGCAGTGAGGCGCTGGCTAGCGGGAGAGCGAAGGCCCAGTACTTC	CASSEALASGRAKAQYF
TRBV2	TRBJ2-7	-	-	TGTGCCAGCAGTGAAGATAGGCATACCTACGAGCAGTACTTC	CASSEDRHTYEQYF
TRBV6-1	TRBJ2-5	-	-	TGTGCTAGTCAGGCTTTTCCCAAAGAGACCCAGTACTTC	CASQAFPKETQYF
TRBV12-3/TRBV12-4	TRBJ2-7	-	-	TGTGCCAGTGGACGAAGTTCCAGCTACGAGCAGTACTTT	CASGRSSSYEQYF
TRBV4-1	TRBJ1-6	TRBD1	-	TGCGCCGGCAGCCAAGATCGGGGACAGGGCCGGTATTCACCCCTCCATTTT	CAGSQDRGQGRYSPLHF
TRBV28	TRBJ1-1	-	-	TGTGCCAGCAGTTTACTTACCTGGGACTACCCGGGCCCTCAAGTTTTCTTT	CASSLLTWDYPGPQVFF
TRBV10-1	TRBJ2-3	TRBD2	-	TGCGCCAGCAGAGAGACTAGCGGGACGGCAGATACGCGGTATTTT	CASRETSGTADTRYF
TRBV12-3/TRBV12-4	TRBJ2-7	TRBD2	-	TGTGCCAGCAGTTTACCCTCTGGGACTAGTAGAAGCGAGCAGTACTTC	CASSLPSGTSRSEQYF
TRBV11-2	TRBJ2-1	-	-	TGTGCCAGTAGCTCAGACCGGGGTAGCAATGAGCAGTTCTTC	CASSSDRGSNEQFF
TRBV29-1	TRBJ2-7	-	-	TGCAGCGCCATGACATCTGGGGCCGGCACTCCCTATGAGCAGTACTTC	CSAMTSGAGTPYEQYF
TRBV4-2	TRBJ1-2	TRBD1	-	TGTGCCAGCAGCCATGTAGGGACAGGGGGCGCAGTGAAGGGCTACATCTTC	CASSHVGTGGAVKGYIF
TRBV5-4	TRBJ1-1	-	-	TGTGCCACCAGCCTTTTAACCAGGGGTGCTGAAGCTTTCTTT	CATSLLTRGAEAFF
TRBV6-6	TRBJ1-2	TRBD1	-	TGTGCCAGCAGTTCGGGACAGACAGGTGGTTACACCTTC	CASSSGQTGGYTF
TRBV9	TRBJ2-2	-	-	TGTGCCAGCAGCGTACACGGAACCGGGGAGCTGTTTTTT	CASSVHGTGELFF
TRBV11-2	TRBJ2-7	-	-	TGTGCCTGCAGTCCACTCGAGGGGCGCGGACTCGCCTACGAGGAGTACTTC	CACSPLEGRGLAYEEYF
TRBV6-1	TRBJ2-3	TRBD1	once	TGTGCCAGCAGTGAGGGACAGGGCACAGATGCGCAGTGTTTT	CASSEGQGTDAQCF
TRBV6-5	TRBJ2-5	-	-	TGTGCCAGCAGTCATGGAGGGGGAAGGGGTGAGACCCAGTACTTC	CASSHGGGRGETQYF
TRBV11-2	TRBJ2-2	-	-	TGTACCAGCAGCTTAGTTCCAGCGGTGGTGGGCGGGGAGCTGTTTTTT	CTSSLVPAVVGGELFF
TRBV11-2	TRBJ2-1	-	-	TGTGCCATCAGTCCTCCGGGACTCGTATTCATTGAGCAGTTCTTC	CAISPPGLVFIEQFF
TRBV12-3/TRBV12-4	TRBJ2-3	-	-	TGTGCCAATAGTTTAGTGGGGGGCCGAGATACGCAGTATTTT	CANSLVGGRDTQYF
TRBV4-1	TRBJ2-7	-	-	TGTGCCAGCCATGCCGGCAGTACCTCCTACGAGCAGTACTTC	CASHAGSTSYEQYF
TRBV25-1	TRBJ2-1	-	many	TGTGCCAGCAGTGGAACAATCTACAATGAGCAGTTCTTC	CASSGTIYNEQFF
TRBV6-1	TRBJ2-3	-	many	TGTGCCAGCAGAGGGGGGAAGGCGGGCGCTAGCACAGATACGCAGTATTTT	CASRGGKAGASTDTQYF
TRBV29-1	TRBJ2-5	TRBD1	once	TGCAGCGTTGAAGCGGACAGGGGGCGAGCAGAGACTCAGTGCTTC	CSVEADRGRAETQCF
TRBV4-3	TRBJ2-1	TRBD1	-	TGCGCCAGCAGCCAAGAAACCAGGGGGATGTACAATGAGCAGTTCTTC	CASSQETRGMYNEQFF